This TCR beta chain was identified during a study of PD-1 blockade in mismatch repair-deficient tumors. Study-wide background: Patients had about a dozen mismatch repair-deficient cancer types, all previously treated and progressing.

About this clone: The antigen is not known.

V was pared by 6 bases and J by 5 bases, with 19 bases between. CDR1 is MNHEY, CDR2 SVGAGI, per germline. This CDR3 region has 15 residues. All patients were mismatch repair deficient, assessed by either PCR or immunohistochemistry. Study-level points and caveats: After pembrolizumab, tumor-resident clones rose rapidly, then generally contracted before radiologic responses.

Clones were sequenced by immunoSEQ multiplex PCR, and TCRdb holds only the in-frame ones, with some missing. The sample includes roughly 120,000 clones, almost 90% of them seen just once. This specimen was peripheral blood, taken approximately 72 weeks after starting pembrolizumab. V usage is TRBV6-5 and J usage is TRBJ2-5; no reliable D call. The origin of this receptor is an adult with mismatch repair-deficient cancer. The chain's CDR3 is CASRTRAPMLETQYF. CDR3 in DNA: TGTGCCAGCAGGACCCGGGCCCCAATGCTGGAGACCCAGTACTTC.